A selection of T cell receptor beta chains follows, all from one sample in a study of regulatory T cells in long-lasting Graves disease. TCRdb reanalysed the multiplex PCR reads using MiXCR and keeps one entry per CDR3 protein. Of 600,000 to 650,000 distinct CDR3 sequences listed, roughly 15% are singletons. This same sample was also taken into another study, of T cells in Graves' hyperthyroidism and ophthalmopathy.

The sequencing here drew on peripheral blood mononuclear cells (PBMCs), taken at new diagnosis, from a patient treated with antithyroid drugs. These receptors were obtained from a woman younger than 45 with Graves disease. Both conserved end residues are part of each CDR3. D genes are given only for firm matches. Part of the rows lack a size; the others show once, few, many or a class for expanded clones.

D,J,size,V,CDR3,DNA
TRBD1,TRBJ1-2,many,TRBV2,CASRSSTGGDYGYTF,TGTGCCAGCAGATCCTCGACAGGGGGCGACTATGGCTACACCTTC
-,TRBJ1-1,few,TRBV25-1,CASSEVSGGTKNTEAFF,TGTGCCAGCAGTGAAGTCTCGGGGGGGACGAAGAACACTGAAGCTTTCTTT
-,TRBJ2-2,many,TRBV12-3/TRBV12-4,CASSLALGSLIYTGELFF,TGTGCCAGCAGTTTAGCGCTAGGCTCCCTCATCTACACCGGGGAGCTGTTTTTT
-,TRBJ1-6,-,TRBV20-1,CSAPHGGAVFNSPLHF,TGCAGTGCACCCCATGGGGGGGCGGTTTTTAATTCACCCCTCCACTTT
TRBD1,TRBJ1-3,many,TRBV28,CASSSFGTGVGNTIYF,TGTGCCAGCAGTTCTTTCGGGACAGGGGTCGGAAACACCATATATTTT
-,TRBJ1-2,many,TRBV30,CAWSVLIGGGSYTF,TGTGCCTGGAGTGTACTGATTGGAGGGGGGAGCTACACCTTC
-,TRBJ1-4,many,TRBV5-1,CASSLDPPGFLFF,TGCGCCAGCAGCTTGGACCCGCCAGGCTTTCTGTTTTTT
-,TRBJ2-3,-,TRBV7-9,CASSLDIGRGDTQYF,TGTGCCAGCAGCCTGGACATAGGTCGAGGGGATACGCAGTATTTT
-,TRBJ2-2,few,TRBV5-1,CASSLGGLSTGELFF,TGCGCCAGCAGCTTGGGCGGCCTATCCACCGGGGAGCTGTTTTTT
-,TRBJ1-2,once,TRBV12-3/TRBV12-4,CASSSGIHYGYTF,TGTGCCAGCAGTTCCGGGATACACTATGGCTACACCTTC
TRBD2,TRBJ2-1,few,TRBV20-1,CSARVGAGAYNEQFF,TGCAGTGCTAGAGTCGGGGCGGGAGCTTATAATGAGCAGTTCTTC
-,TRBJ2-3,many,TRBV9,CASSVGRATTDTQYF,TGTGCCAGCAGCGTGGGGCGGGCAACCACAGATACGCAGTATTTT
-,TRBJ1-1,many,TRBV6-1,CASRRGYESPEAFF,TGTGCCAGCAGACGAGGGTATGAGAGCCCTGAAGCTTTCTTT
TRBD1,TRBJ1-5,many,TRBV6-1,CASRGDRASNQPQHF,TGTGCCAGCAGGGGGGACAGGGCTAGCAATCAGCCCCAGCATTTT
-,TRBJ2-7,many,TRBV20-1,CSAARDAYEQYF,TGCAGTGCTGCCCGGGACGCCTACGAGCAGTACTTC
-,TRBJ1-1,many,TRBV30,CAWSNNSPWKSNTEAFF,TGTGCCTGGAGCAATAACAGCCCCTGGAAGTCCAACACTGAAGCTTTCTTT
TRBD1,TRBJ2-3,-,TRBV20-1,CSARGPGQGTRASTDTQYF,TGCAGTGCTAGAGGCCCGGGACAGGGTACCCGTGCTAGCACAGATACGCAGTATTTT
-,TRBJ1-5,many,TRBV19,CASSMRRAVHF,TGTGCCAGTAGTATGCGGAGGGCCGTGCATTTT
TRBD1,TRBJ1-4,many,TRBV7-8,CASSQGQGVEKLFF,TGTGCCAGCAGCCAGGGACAGGGAGTTGAAAAACTGTTTTTT
-,TRBJ1-6,-,TRBV6-2/TRBV6-3,CASSYGQGDNSPLHF,TGTGCCAGCAGTTATGGGCAGGGTGACAATTCACCCCTCCACTTT
-,TRBJ1-3,-,TRBV6-1,CASTRMGGSGNTIYF,TGTGCCAGCACCCGAATGGGAGGCTCTGGAAACACCATATATTTT
-,TRBJ1-1,many,TRBV27,CASKVTVNTEAFF,TGTGCCAGCAAAGTGACGGTGAACACTGAAGCTTTCTTT
-,TRBJ2-2,many,TRBV7-7,CASSSGRNTGELFF,TGTGCTAGCAGCTCAGGGAGGAACACCGGGGAGCTGTTTTTT
TRBD2,TRBJ2-1,-,TRBV10-3,CAISESGATSGRAYNEQFF,TGTGCCATCAGTGAGTCAGGGGCGACTAGCGGGAGGGCCTACAATGAGCAGTTCTTC
TRBD1,TRBJ2-7,few,TRBV11-2,CASSLGATGNIHEQYF,TGTGCCAGCAGCTTAGGGGCGACAGGGAATATCCACGAGCAGTACTTC
TRBD2,TRBJ2-5,-,TRBV7-9,CASSPLAGGPVRSETQYF,TGTGCCAGCAGCCCGTTAGCGGGAGGGCCGGTTCGCTCGGAGACCCAGTACTTC
-,TRBJ2-5,few,TRBV4-1,CASSQSPPRTQYF,TGCGCCAGCAGCCAAAGCCCGCCGAGGACTCAGTACTTC
-,TRBJ2-1,many,TRBV2,CASRVGGKAKQFF,TGTGCCAGCAGGGTGGGAGGAAAGGCAAAGCAGTTCTTC
TRBD2,TRBJ2-4,many,TRBV20-1,CSARVFLRGLANQNIQYF,TGCAGTGCTAGAGTATTCTTACGGGGACTAGCGAACCAAAACATTCAGTACTTC
-,TRBJ1-1,many,TRBV30,CAWTQGSEGTFF,TGTGCCTGGACTCAGGGTTCTGAAGGGACTTTCTTT
-,TRBJ2-7,-,TRBV14,CASSTPGSPYEQYF,TGTGCCAGCAGCACACCGGGATCACCCTACGAGCAGTACTTC
-,TRBJ2-2,-,TRBV7-2,CASSLSGRGQVGGELFF,TGTGCCAGCAGCTTATCAGGCCGCGGGCAGGTGGGCGGGGAGCTGTTTTTT
-,TRBJ1-4,few,TRBV6-1,CASSEPGGLFF,TGTGCCAGCAGTGAACCCGGGGGACTGTTTTTT
TRBD1,TRBJ2-3,-,TRBV20-1,CSARRTGTGTDTQYF,TGCAGTGCTAGAAGGACCGGGACAGGGACAGATACGCAGTATTTT
TRBD2,TRBJ2-7,few,TRBV20-1,CSARPGLDSVKRYEQYF,TGCAGTGCTAGACCGGGACTAGACTCGGTTAAACGCTACGAGCAGTACTTC
-,TRBJ2-7,few,TRBV27,CASSHQGKGYEQYF,TGTGCCAGCAGTCATCAAGGGAAGGGCTACGAGCAGTACTTC
-,TRBJ1-5,many,TRBV15,CATSSRGSQPQHF,TGTGCCACCAGCTCCCGGGGTTCACAGCCCCAGCATTTT